The clone carrying this T cell receptor (beta chain) was picked up a small number of times. A second PCR of about 6 to 11 cycles used a sample-barcoded 5' primer and a J-beta primer mix. TCRdb recomputed calls from the 5' RACE reads with MiXCR, one row per CDR3 protein. The sample records approximately 780,000 distinct CDR3 sequences, under 30% being singletons. These data are taken from a study of blood T cells in healthy people across ages. The CDR3 is 15 residues long. Between the trimmed V and J ends, which lost 4 bases and 4 bases, there was a span of 17 bases. Germline loops: CDR1 SGDLS, CDR2 YYNGEE. These data were also filed under a second study, of T cells of mothers and their children.

This TCR came from a boy aged 5 to 17 in good health. The sample taken for sequencing was blood. The chain couples TRBV9 to TRBJ1-2; D not resolved. The CDR3 DNA reads TGTGCCAGCAGCCCTCGGACGGGGTGGGGCTATGGCTACACCTTC. Protein sequence: CASSPRTGWGYGYTF.